This TCR beta chain was captured in a study of identical twins. Notes on the study in general: Whereas memory repertoires showed no such difference, abundant cord blood beta clonotypes carried fewer insertions.

The cDNA had a unique molecular identifier and a template-switch universal primer site. TCRdb re-analysed the 5' RACE reads in MiXCR, keeping a single row per CDR3 protein. Of under 400,000 distinct CDR3 sequences in the sample, roughly 9% are singletons; the top ten hold roughly 9%. This clonotype was found many times. Antigen unknown. The material sequenced was naive T cells sorted from blood. This sequence originates from a woman between 45 and 60 years old in good health.

In nucleotides, the CDR3 is TGTGCCAGCAGCCGAGGACTAGCGGGTGAGCAGTTCTTC. Its protein is CASSRGLAGEQFF. This chain uses TRBV6-5 with TRBJ2-1, with TRBD2 matching over 11 bases. The germline gives CDR1 MNHEY, CDR2 SVGAGI. This CDR3 is 13 amino acids long. J lost 9 bases, V lost 6 bases, and 4 bases had no gene match.